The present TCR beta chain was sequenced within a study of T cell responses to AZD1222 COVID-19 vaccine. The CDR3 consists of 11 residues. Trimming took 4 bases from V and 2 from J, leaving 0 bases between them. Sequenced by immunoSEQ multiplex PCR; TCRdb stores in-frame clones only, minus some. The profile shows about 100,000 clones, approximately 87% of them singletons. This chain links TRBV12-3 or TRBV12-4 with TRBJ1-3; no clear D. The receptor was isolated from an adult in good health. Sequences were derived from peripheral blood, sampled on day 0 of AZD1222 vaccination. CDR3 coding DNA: TGTGCCAGCAGTTCTGGAAACACCATATATTTT. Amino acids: CASSSGNTIYF.